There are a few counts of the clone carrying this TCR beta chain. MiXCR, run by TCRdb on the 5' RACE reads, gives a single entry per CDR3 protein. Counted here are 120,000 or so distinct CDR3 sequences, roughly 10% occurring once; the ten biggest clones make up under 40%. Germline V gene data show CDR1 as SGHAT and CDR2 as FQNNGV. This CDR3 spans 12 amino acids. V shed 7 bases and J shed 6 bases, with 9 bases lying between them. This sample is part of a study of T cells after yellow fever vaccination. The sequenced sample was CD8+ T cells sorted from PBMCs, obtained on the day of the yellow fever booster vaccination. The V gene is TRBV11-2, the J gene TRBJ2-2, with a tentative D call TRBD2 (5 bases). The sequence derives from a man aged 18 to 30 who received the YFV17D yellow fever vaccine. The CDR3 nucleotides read TGTGCCAGCACCTCCGGGGCCGGGGAGCTGTTTTTT. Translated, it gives CASTSGAGELFF. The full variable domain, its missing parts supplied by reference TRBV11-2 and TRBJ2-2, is EAGVAQSPRYKIIEKRQSVAFWCNPISGHATLYWYQQILGQGPKLLIQFQNNGVVDDSQLPKDRFSAERLKGVDSTLKIQPAKLEDSAVYLCASTSGAGELFFGEGSRLTVL.